This T cell receptor beta chain stems from a study of regulatory T cells in long-lasting Graves disease. Building of the TCR beta libraries involved iRepertoire HTBI primers and Arm-PCR of CDR3 regions. TCRdb re-analysed the multiplex PCR reads in MiXCR, keeping a single row per CDR3 protein. The sample carries approximately 470,000 distinct CDR3 sequences, around 21% recorded once. Study-wide points: TRBV28, TRBJ1-2 and TRBJ2-5 were favored in persistent disease.

Time point reported: persistent/refractory GD, antithyroid drugs over 5 years with positive TRAb. Extracted PBMC RNA gave rise to the TCR library. In the case of this clonotype: Antigen unknown.

This CDR3 is built from 13 residues. The V gene end was trimmed by 6 bases and the J gene end by 9 bases; junction bases not matched to a gene: 10. The germline V gene encodes CDR1 MDHEN and CDR2 SYDVKM. This receptor was taken from a female donor with Graves disease. The J gene is TRBJ1-1, the V gene TRBV28; 7 bases fit TRBD1. This material consisted of peripheral blood mononuclear cells (PBMCs), taken when the disease was refractory, from a patient treated with antithyroid drugs. Here the CDR3 reads CASSRQGYRQAFF. The CDR3 DNA follows: TGTGCCAGCAGCCGACAGGGTTACCGTCAAGCTTTCTTT.